This passage covers 26 T cell receptor beta chains from one sample sequenced in a study of cytomegalovirus exposure and HLA in healthy donors. Vbeta (60) and Jbeta (13) primers were used in the PCR. TCRdb's copy holds only in-frame clones and misses some; the assay was immunoSEQ multiplex PCR. This repertoire shows about 160,000 clones, about four fifths found once; its top ten account for roughly an eighth. Material for sequencing was PBMCs. These receptors were obtained from a woman in her 50s in good health and CMV-seronegative.

The chain links TRBV25-1 to TRBJ2-1, with D perhaps TRBD2 (7 bases). V was shortened by 8 bases and J by 0 bases, with 20 bases between the two germline ends. The CDR3 runs 17 residues. Germline CDR1 and CDR2: MGHDK and SYGVNS. The CDR3 DNA reads TGTGCCAGCTCACCCCAGGGGAGGGCGAGCTCCTACAATGAGCAGTTCTTC. Residues: CASSPQGRASSYNEQFF.

The V call is TRBV14, the J call TRBJ2-1; D is unclear. The germline V gene encodes CDR1 SGHDN and CDR2 FVKESK. The V and J ends lost 1 base and 8 bases respectively, with 12 bases between them. CDR3 length: 14 amino acids. This CDR3 reads CASSQATQWDEQFF. CDR3 coding DNA: TGTGCCAGCAGCCAAGCTACACAGTGGGATGAGCAGTTCTTC.

The rearrangement joins TRBV5-4 to TRBJ2-3; maybe TRBD1 (5 bases). V lost 3 bases, J lost 0 bases, and 14 bases lay in between. Per germline, CDR1 SGHNT and CDR2 YYREEE (reference sequence). CDR3 length equals 16 residues. The CDR3 here is CASSSAGQASTDTQYF. The CDR3 DNA sequence: TGTGCCAGCAGCTCGGCTGGACAAGCTAGCACAGATACGCAGTATTTT.

The V and J genes are TRBV28 and TRBJ2-7; a possible D gene is TRBD2 (6 bases). Trimming left V 6 bases short and J 6 bases short, with 12 bases between. The CDR3 extends over 12 amino acids. CDR1 is MDHEN and CDR2 is SYDVKM in the germline V gene. CDR3 nucleotides: TGTGCCAGCAGCGAGTGGAGGGGCGAGCAGTACTTC. Amino acids: CASSEWRGEQYF.

The DNA of the CDR3 is TGTGCCAGCAGTGACTCCGACATTCAGGTCAATCAGCCCCAGCATTTT. The encoded protein is CASSDSDIQVNQPQHF. The V call is TRBV6-4, the J call TRBJ1-5; D remains unclear. This CDR3 is 16 amino acids long. V was shortened by 0 bases and J by 3 bases, with 12 bases between the two germline ends. Germline CDR1 is MRHNA and CDR2 is SNTAGT.

This clone was seen more than once but under ten times. This same CDR3 is encoded by further DNA sequences in the sample. This sequence joins TRBV2 and TRBJ1-5; D not resolved. Trimming removed 1 base from V and 4 bases from J, with 8 bases in between. Germline CDR1 and CDR2: SNHLY and FYNNEI. The CDR3 consists of 14 residues. The CDR3 DNA is TGTGCCAGCAGTGAAGAAGGAGGAAATCAGCCCCAGCATTTT. Amino acid sequence: CASSEEGGNQPQHF.

The chain uses TRBV4-1 and TRBJ2-6; TRBD1 matches at 10 bases. The CDR3 runs to 18 residues. Per germline, CDR1 MGHRA and CDR2 YSYEKL. V lost 1 base, J lost 3 bases, and 6 bases stayed unmatched. CDR3 amino acids: CASSQGTGGSRGANVLTF. Written as DNA, the CDR3 is TGCGCCAGCAGCCAAGGGACAGGGGGATCCCGTGGGGCCAACGTCCTGACTTTC.

V and J are TRBV5-1 and TRBJ2-5; D unresolved. The closer fit of TRBJ2-7 to the DNA end suggests the J call may be wrong. Looked up from germline, CDR1 is SGHRS and CDR2 is YFSETQ. The CDR3 runs 13 residues. CDR3 bases: TGCGCCAGCAGCTTGGACAGACCCTACGAGCAGTACTTC. This sequence encodes CASSLDRPYEQYF.

The CDR3 sequence is CATRQGATGELFF. The DNA for the CDR3 is TGTGCCACCCGACAGGGGGCGACCGGGGAGCTGTTTTTT. This chain links TRBV2 with TRBJ2-2, with 10 bases that match TRBD1. V lost 10 bases and J lost 5; bases outside the gene matches: 4. Germline V gene lookup returns CDR1 SNHLY and CDR2 FYNNEI. CDR3 length: 13 residues.

This clone came up once. The V and J genes are TRBV7-9 and TRBJ1-6, with D unresolved. Trimming pared 1 base from V and 13 bases from J, leaving 5 bases between. Germline-derived CDR1 and CDR2 are SEHNR and FQNEAQ (reference sequence). This CDR3 comprises 11 residues. In DNA form, the CDR3 reads TGTGCCAGCAGCTTAGAAGAGCCCCTCCACTTT. Its translation is CASSLEEPLHF.

V gene TRBV5-1 combines with J gene TRBJ2-7; maybe TRBD2 (7 bases). Trimming shortened V by 5 bases and J by 0 bases, and 9 bases separated the two germline ends. Germline CDR1 reads SGHRS; CDR2 reads YFSETQ. The CDR3 extends over 13 amino acids. The CDR3 protein is CASSRGGSYEQYF. DNA of the CDR3: TGCGCCAGCAGTAGGGGGGGCTCCTACGAGCAGTACTTC.

This CDR3 reads CASSERLAGGPDTDTQYF. The DNA for the CDR3 is TGTGCCAGCAGTGAAAGGCTAGCGGGGGGGCCGGACACAGATACGCAGTATTTT. The chain uses TRBV25-1 and TRBJ2-3; TRBD2 matches at 12 bases. The germline V gene has CDR1 MGHDK and CDR2 SYGVNS. V shed 2 bases, J shed 2 bases, and the junction held 8 bases outside the gene matches. The CDR3 runs 18 residues.

This rearrangement joins TRBV18 to TRBJ2-2; no definite D call. The germline V gene has CDR1 KGHSH and CDR2 LQKENI. CDR3 length: 15 residues. V was trimmed by 0 bases and J by 0 bases, leaving 5 bases between them. CDR3 nucleotide sequence: TGTGCCAGCTCACCACCGGCTCCGAACACCGGGGAGCTGTTTTTT. As protein: CASSPPAPNTGELFF.

The rearrangement joins TRBV7-2 to TRBJ2-2, with 9 bases lining up with TRBD2. Germline CDR1 is SGHTA and CDR2 is FQGNSA. V trimming: 4 bases; J trimming: 6 bases; junction bases outside the gene matches: 6. This CDR3 contains 15 residues. In DNA form, the CDR3 reads TGTGCCAGCAGCTCCCAGCGGGGGGCGTCCGGGGAGCTGTTTTTT. Translation gives CASSSQRGASGELFF.

V gene TRBV19 combines with J gene TRBJ2-2; tentative D call: TRBD1 (6 bases). With 0 bases removed from V and 0 bases from J, the gap between germline ends came to 11 bases. Germline loops: CDR1 LNHDA, CDR2 SQIVND (reference sequence). The CDR3 has 17 residues. CDR3 bases: TGTGCCAGTAGTATAGACCAGACAGGCGCGAACACCGGGGAGCTGTTTTTT. Protein product: CASSIDQTGANTGELFF.

The J gene is TRBJ1-2, the V gene TRBV18, with a weak D call TRBD1 (6 bases). Looked up from germline, CDR1 is KGHSH and CDR2 is LQKENI. V was shortened by 3 bases and J by 2 bases, with 13 bases between the two germline ends. The CDR3 has 15 amino acids. The CDR3 is CASSPETGANYGYTF. CDR3 bases: TGTGCCAGCTCACCCGAGACAGGTGCCAACTATGGCTACACCTTC.

V usage is TRBV9 and J usage is TRBJ2-2; 10 nucleotides align to TRBD2. Per the germline V gene, CDR1 is SGDLS and CDR2 is YYNGEE. The J segment lost 4 bases and the V segment lost 0 bases, leaving 6 bases of the junction unmatched. There are 17 residues in the CDR3. In DNA form, the CDR3 reads TGTGCCAGCAGCGTAGGGTTCCTAGCGGGGGTCACCGGGGAGCTGTTTTTT. Translated, it gives CASSVGFLAGVTGELFF.

Turning to this clone: Germline and junction disagree at one end, which may indicate a read error. The genes are TRBV29-1 and TRBJ1-3, with D hard to call. The CDR3 is made up of 12 amino acids. The germline gives CDR1 SQVTM, CDR2 ANQGSEA. The CDR3 loop reads CSVEGVGNTIYF. CDR3 sequence (DNA): TGCAGCGTCGAAGGAGTTGGAAACACCATATATTTT.

The rearrangement links TRBV7-3 to TRBJ2-7, with a weak D call TRBD2 (5 bases). This CDR3 has 16 amino acids. The V and J ends lost 7 bases and 0 bases respectively, with 19 bases between them. Germline V gene data show CDR1 as SGHTA and CDR2 as FQGTGA. In DNA, the CDR3 is TGTGCCAGCACCCGTGGTCGGACTTTCTACTCCTACGAGCAGTACTTC. Amino acids: CASTRGRTFYSYEQYF. Variable domain in full (rest from reference TRBV7-3 and TRBJ2-7): GAGVSQTPSNKVTEKGKYVELRCDPISGHTALYWYRQSLGQGPEFLIYFQGTGAADDSGLPNDRFFAVRPEGSVSTLKIQRTERGDSAVYLCASTRGRTFYSYEQYFGPGTRLTVT.

The chain links TRBV5-1 to TRBJ2-7, with TRBD2 matching over 7 bases. Germline-derived CDR1 and CDR2 are SGHRS and YFSETQ. Unmatched junction bases numbered 1, after V lost 4 bases and J lost 0 bases. This CDR3 region has 13 residues. CDR3: CASSERDSYEQYF. CDR3 bases: TGCGCCAGCAGCGAGCGGGACTCCTACGAGCAGTACTTC. Full variable domain (missing parts from reference TRBV5-1 and TRBJ2-7): KAGVTQTPRYLIKTRGQQVTLSCSPISGHRSVSWYQQTPGQGLQFLFEYFSETQRNKGNFPGRFSGRQFSNSRSEMNVSTLELGDSALYLCASSERDSYEQYFGPGTRLTVT.

This chain uses TRBV11-2 with TRBJ1-1; 10 positions match TRBD1. CDR1 is SGHAT, CDR2 FQNNGV, per germline. CDR3 length: 15 residues. V was clipped by 4 bases and J by 4 bases; unmatched bases: 6. The CDR3 region is CASSSWDRGGTEAFF. Written as DNA, the CDR3 is TGTGCCAGCAGCTCCTGGGACAGGGGAGGCACTGAAGCTTTCTTT.

The rearrangement joins TRBV7-9 to TRBJ2-2; perhaps TRBD1 as D (6 bases). This CDR3 region has 17 residues. The germline CDR1 and CDR2 sequences are SEHNR and FQNEAQ (reference sequence). Trimming cost V 6 bases and J 0 bases, with 17 bases left between them. The CDR3 is CASRRPIQGTNTGELFF. The CDR3 DNA reads TGTGCCAGCAGACGGCCGATCCAGGGGACGAACACCGGGGAGCTGTTTTTT. The full variable domain, with the rest looked up from reference TRBV7-9 and TRBJ2-2, is DTGVSQNPRHKITKRGQNVTFRCDPISEHNRLYWYRQTLGQGPEFLTYFQNEAQLEKSRLLSDRFSAERPKGSFSTLEIQRTEQGDSAMYLCASRRPIQGTNTGELFFGEGSRLTVL.

The J gene is TRBJ1-2, the V gene TRBV9, with D perhaps matching TRBD1 (6 bases). V gave up 3 bases and J gave up 5 bases, with 29 bases separating them. Germline CDR1 reads SGDLS; CDR2 reads YYNGEE. The CDR3 has 19 amino acids. CDR3 coding DNA: TGTGCCAGCAGCGGGGGGCGGGGGCAGGGAACGCCTAACGATTATGGCTACACCTTC. Protein: CASSGGRGQGTPNDYGYTF.

The rearrangement links TRBV7-3 to TRBJ2-2; D is uncertain. The CDR3 has 14 residues. Trimming left V 5 bases short and J 6 bases short, with 13 bases between. Germline CDR1 SGHTA, CDR2 FQGTGA. The chain's CDR3 is CASSPRGTSGELFF. CDR3 bases: TGTGCCAGCAGCCCCCGAGGCACCTCCGGGGAGCTGTTTTTT.

The CDR3 here is CASSERAGPRNEQYF. The CDR3 DNA reads as TGTGCCAGCAGTGAAAGAGCGGGGCCTCGGAACGAGCAGTACTTC. The chain couples TRBV2 to TRBJ2-7; 7 bases map to TRBD2. V was pared by 2 bases and J by 5 bases, with 9 bases of the junction left unmatched. Germline V gives CDR1 SNHLY, CDR2 FYNNEI. The CDR3 sequence is 15 residues long. Looking up the rest from reference TRBV2 and TRBJ2-7 gives the full variable domain: EPEVTQTPSHQVTQMGQEVILRCVPISNHLYFYWYRQILGQKVEFLVSFYNNEISEKSEIFDDQFSVERPDGSNFTLKIRSTKLEDSAMYFCASSERAGPRNEQYFGPGTRLTVT.

This chain joins TRBV30 and TRBJ1-1; a weak D match, TRBD1 (6 bases). In germline, CDR1 is GTSNPN, CDR2 SVGIG (reference sequence). The CDR3 runs to 14 residues. V lost 5 bases, J lost 6 bases, and 19 bases lay in between. CDR3 nucleotides: TGTGCCTGGGTGCCTAACAGGGAAAGAGCTGAAGCTTTCTTT. Amino acids: CAWVPNRERAEAFF. Supplemented by reference TRBV30 and TRBJ1-1, the full variable domain reads SQTIHQWPATLVQPVGSPLSLECTVEGTSNPNLYWYRQAAGRGLQLLFYSVGIGQISSEVPQNLSASRPQDRQFILSSKKLLLSDSGFYLCAWVPNRERAEAFFGQGTRLTVV.